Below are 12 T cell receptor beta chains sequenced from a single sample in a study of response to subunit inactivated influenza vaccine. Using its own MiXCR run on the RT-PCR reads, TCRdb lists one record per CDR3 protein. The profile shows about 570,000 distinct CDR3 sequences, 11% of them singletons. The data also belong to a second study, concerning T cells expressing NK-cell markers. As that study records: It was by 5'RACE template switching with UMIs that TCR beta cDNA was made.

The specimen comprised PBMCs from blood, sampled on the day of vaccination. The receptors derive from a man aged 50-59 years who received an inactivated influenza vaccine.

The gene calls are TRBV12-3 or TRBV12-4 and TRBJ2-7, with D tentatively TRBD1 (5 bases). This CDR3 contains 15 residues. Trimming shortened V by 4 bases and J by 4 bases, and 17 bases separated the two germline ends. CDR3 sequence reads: CASSSQGKVKYEQYF. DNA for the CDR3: TGTGCCAGCAGTTCTCAGGGAAAGGTGAAATACGAGCAGTACTTC.

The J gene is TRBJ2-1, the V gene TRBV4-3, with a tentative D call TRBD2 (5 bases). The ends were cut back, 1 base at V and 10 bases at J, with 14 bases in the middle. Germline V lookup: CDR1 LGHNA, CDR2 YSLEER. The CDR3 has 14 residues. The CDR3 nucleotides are TGCGCCAGCAGCCAAGCCACTCGGGAAAGCGAGCAGTTCTTC. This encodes CASSQATRESEQFF.

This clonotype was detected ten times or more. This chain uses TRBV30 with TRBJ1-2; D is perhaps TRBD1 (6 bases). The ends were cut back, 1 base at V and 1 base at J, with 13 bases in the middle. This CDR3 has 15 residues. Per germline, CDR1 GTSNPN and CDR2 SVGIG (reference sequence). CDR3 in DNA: TGTGCCTGGAGTGAGCCACAACAGGGTAACTATGGCTACACCTTC. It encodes CAWSEPQQGNYGYTF.

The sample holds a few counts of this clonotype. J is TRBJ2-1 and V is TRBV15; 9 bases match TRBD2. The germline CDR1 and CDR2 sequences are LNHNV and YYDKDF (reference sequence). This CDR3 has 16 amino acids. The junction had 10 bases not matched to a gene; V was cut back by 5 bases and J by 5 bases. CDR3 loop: CATSGRIAGDHNEQFF. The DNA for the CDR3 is TGTGCCACCAGCGGGCGGATAGCGGGGGACCACAATGAGCAGTTCTTC. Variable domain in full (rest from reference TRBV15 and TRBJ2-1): DAMVIQNPRYQVTQFGKPVTLSCSQTLNHNVMYWYQQKSSQAPKLLFHYYDKDFNNEADTPDNFQSRRPNTSFCFLDIRSPGLGDTAMYLCATSGRIAGDHNEQFFGPGTRLTVL.

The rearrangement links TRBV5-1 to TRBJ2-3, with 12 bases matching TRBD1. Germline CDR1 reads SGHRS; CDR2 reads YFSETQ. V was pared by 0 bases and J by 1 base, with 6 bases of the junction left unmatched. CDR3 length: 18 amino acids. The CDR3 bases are TGCGCCAGCAGCTTGGCCGGGGGACAGGGGGCAGGCACAGATACGCAGTATTTT. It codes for CASSLAGGQGAGTDTQYF.

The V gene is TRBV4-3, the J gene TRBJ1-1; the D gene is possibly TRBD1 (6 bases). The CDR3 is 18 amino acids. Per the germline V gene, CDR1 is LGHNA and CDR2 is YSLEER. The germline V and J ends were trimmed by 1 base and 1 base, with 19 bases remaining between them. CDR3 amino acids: CASSQGVTGFFPNTEAFF. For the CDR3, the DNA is TGCGCCAGCAGCCAAGGGGTGACAGGCTTTTTCCCGAACACTGAAGCTTTCTTT.

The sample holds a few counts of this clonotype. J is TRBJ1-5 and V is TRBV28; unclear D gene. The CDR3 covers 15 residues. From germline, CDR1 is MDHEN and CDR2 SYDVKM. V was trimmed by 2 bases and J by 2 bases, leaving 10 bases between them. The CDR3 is CASSLGLTGNQPQHF. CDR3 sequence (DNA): TGTGCCAGCAGTTTAGGACTTACAGGCAATCAGCCCCAGCATTTT.

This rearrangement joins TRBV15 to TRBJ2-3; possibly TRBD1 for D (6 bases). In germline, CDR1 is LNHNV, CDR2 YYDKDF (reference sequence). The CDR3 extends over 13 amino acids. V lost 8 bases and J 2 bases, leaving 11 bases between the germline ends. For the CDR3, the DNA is TGTGCCACCCTCACAGGGCCCACAGATACGCAGTATTTT. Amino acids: CATLTGPTDTQYF.

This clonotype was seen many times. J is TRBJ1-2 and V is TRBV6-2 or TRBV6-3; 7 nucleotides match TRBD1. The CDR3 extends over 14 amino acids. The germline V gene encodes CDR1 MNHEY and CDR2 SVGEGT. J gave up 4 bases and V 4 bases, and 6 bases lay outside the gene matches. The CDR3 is CASSFPRDSYGYTF. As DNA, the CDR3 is TGTGCCAGCAGTTTCCCAAGGGACAGCTATGGCTACACCTTC.

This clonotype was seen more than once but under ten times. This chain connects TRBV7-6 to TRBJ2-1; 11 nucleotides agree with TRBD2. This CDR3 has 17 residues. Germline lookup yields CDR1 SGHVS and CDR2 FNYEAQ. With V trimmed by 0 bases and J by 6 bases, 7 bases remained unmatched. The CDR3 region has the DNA TGTGCCAGCAGCTTAGCCCTGACTAGCGGGACTTCCAATGAGCAGTTCTTC. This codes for CASSLALTSGTSNEQFF.

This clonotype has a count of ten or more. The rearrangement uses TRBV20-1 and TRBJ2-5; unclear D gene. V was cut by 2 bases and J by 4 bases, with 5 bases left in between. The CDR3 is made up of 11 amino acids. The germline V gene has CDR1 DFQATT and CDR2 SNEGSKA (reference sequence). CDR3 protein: CSARTGETQYF. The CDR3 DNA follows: TGCAGTGCTAGAACGGGAGAGACCCAGTACTTC.

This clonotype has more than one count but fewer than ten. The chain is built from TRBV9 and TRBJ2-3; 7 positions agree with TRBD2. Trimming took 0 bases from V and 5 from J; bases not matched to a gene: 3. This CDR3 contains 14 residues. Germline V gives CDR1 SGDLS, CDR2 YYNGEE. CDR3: CASSVAPSGDTQYF. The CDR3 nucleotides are TGTGCCAGCAGCGTAGCGCCTAGCGGAGATACGCAGTATTTT. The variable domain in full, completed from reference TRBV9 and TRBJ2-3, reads DSGVTQTPKHLITATGQRVTLRCSPRSGDLSVYWYQQSLDQGLQFLIQYYNGEERAKGNILERFSAQQFPDLHSELNLSSLELGDSALYFCASSVAPSGDTQYFGPGTRLTVL.